This T cell receptor (beta chain) derives from a study of blood T cell repertoires in COVID-19 (TCRdb year 2020). Describing the broader study: Samples covering the acute and convalescent phases of COVID-19 were provided by collaborators in the United States, Italy and Spain. The prospective study material was composed of cDNA or gDNA derived from T cells, B-cell-depleted T cells, or PBMCs. Deeply sampled blood TCRbeta repertoires from subjects exposed to, actively infected with, or recovered from COVID-19 were included in the dataset. A freely available public database, intended as a resource for researchers studying the immune response to SARS-CoV-2, is where the repertoires were released. The samples were drawn from the first 160 participants of the ongoing ImmuneRACE study and from some 1,300 subjects provided by 6 global collaborators. The sample metadata nearly always contained a de-identified subject ID, COVID-19 status, age in years and sex. Where available, HLA class I and class II types were obtained from metadata supplied by the sample provider rather than from assay-based typing. General conclusions and limits of the study: Clinical and demographic metadata were provided uncurated, with the amount varying by source and participant.

TCRbeta CDR3 regions were amplified from genomic DNA using the immunoSEQ Assay, a bias-controlled multiplex PCR. Per the authors' processing: Within the assay, amplification of reference gene primers was used to estimate how many nucleated cells each sample contained. Sequence reads were collapsed and filtered to measure the absolute abundance of every unique TCRbeta CDR3 rearrangement. For each sample, productive Simpson clonality was calculated as the square root of Simpson's diversity index over productive rearrangements. TCRdb took over this immuneACCESS table, retaining in-frame rearrangements with V and J assigned. Such tables are incomplete; in checked studies, under half of the missing clones stem from an unresolved V gene, and the remainder is unexplained. D and trimming come from the DNA, and the V and J calls and clone size come from that table. The sample records fewer than 200,000 clones, about 88% of which are singletons. Together, the top ten hold more than 25% of the sample.

Collaborating institutions collected whole blood in K2EDTA tubes following their own protocols. Collaborator samples were shipped for TCRbeta analysis as frozen whole blood, isolated PBMCs, or DNA extracted from either sample type. Regarding this clone: Its target antigen remains unknown. The record has no base qualities; no much larger clone is one base away.

V lost 5 bases and J lost 4 bases, and the count of bases not matched to a germline gene is 7. The CDR3 runs 14 amino acids, cysteine and phenylalanine included. The sequence is cut down to CDR3 DNA, 42 bases in frame from base 1. As encoded in the germline V gene, CDR1 is SGHNT while CDR2 is YENEEA. The receptor comes from a man aged 60 to 75 with acute or convalescent COVID-19. The chain was built from TRBV11-3 and TRBJ2-7, with 8 bases aligning to TRBD1. Material: peripheral blood. The CDR3 corresponds to CASSLQGARYEQYF. The nucleotides are TGTGCCAGCAGCCTCCAGGGGGCGAGGTACGAGCAGTACTTC.